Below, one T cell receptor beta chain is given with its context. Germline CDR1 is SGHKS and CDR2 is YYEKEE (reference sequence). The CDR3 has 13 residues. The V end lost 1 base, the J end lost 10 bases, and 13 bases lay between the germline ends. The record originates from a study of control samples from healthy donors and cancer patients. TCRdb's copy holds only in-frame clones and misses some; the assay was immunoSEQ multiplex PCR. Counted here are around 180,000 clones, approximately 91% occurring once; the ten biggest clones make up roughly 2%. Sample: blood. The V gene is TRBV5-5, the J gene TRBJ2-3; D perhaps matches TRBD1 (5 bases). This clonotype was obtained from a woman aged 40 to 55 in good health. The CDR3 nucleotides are TGTGCCAGCAGCTTGTCGCAGGGAACAGCGCAGTATTTT. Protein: CASSLSQGTAQYF.